The rows below give T cell receptor beta chains drawn from one sample of a study of blood T cell repertoires in COVID-19. The repertoire was sequenced with immunoSEQ multiplex PCR; TCRdb's copy has only in-frame clones and lacks some. Of fewer than 300,000 clones listed, around 85% were seen once; the top ten hold roughly 4%. The sequenced material came from PBMCs or T cells enriched from blood (not recorded which). The source of these receptors is a woman aged 25 to 39 who had recovered from COVID-19. CDR3s include the opening cysteine and the closing phenylalanine or tryptophan. The D gene is left open where the match is weak. Only some rows state a clone size, as once, few, many or a class for expanded clones.

clone size	D gene	V gene	J gene	CDR3 DNA	CDR3 protein
NA	TRBD2	TRBV7-2	TRBJ2-7	TGTGCCAGCAGCTCCCCCGGGACTAGCGCATACGAGCAGTACTTC	CASSSPGTSAYEQYF
NA	TRBD2	TRBV10-2	TRBJ2-1	TGCGCCAGCATGAGCGGGGGGGCCATCAATGAGCAGTTCTTC	CASMSGGAINEQFF
NA	NA	TRBV27	TRBJ2-1	TGTGCCAGCAGTTCCCATGGCAGCTACAATGAGCAGTTCTTC	CASSSHGSYNEQFF
NA	NA	TRBV7-9	TRBJ2-1	TGTGCCAGCAGCCCCCCCAGGTACAATGAGCAGTTCTTC	CASSPPRYNEQFF
NA	NA	TRBV28	TRBJ2-7	TGTGCCAGCAGTCGCAGGGACTCCTACGAGCAGTACTTC	CASSRRDSYEQYF
NA	NA	TRBV12-3/TRBV12-4	TRBJ2-2	TGTGCCAGCAGTCTACCTGGGGAGCTGTTTTTT	CASSLPGELFF
NA	NA	TRBV19	TRBJ1-4	TGTGCCAGTACGGCGGGAGATGAAAAACTGTTTTTT	CASTAGDEKLFF
NA	TRBD1	TRBV13	TRBJ1-1	TGTGCCAGCAGCCCAGGGACAGCTAACACTGAAGCTTTCTTT	CASSPGTANTEAFF
NA	TRBD2	TRBV18	TRBJ2-7	TGTGCCAGCTCACCACCGGGCAGGGAGGGCGTCAAGCAGTACTTC	CASSPPGREGVKQYF
NA	TRBD1	TRBV6-5	TRBJ1-6	TGTGCCAGCAGCCCGAGACAGGGGGCGTTCTCACCCCTCCACTTT	CASSPRQGAFSPLHF
NA	NA	TRBV2	TRBJ2-7	TGTGCCAGCAGTGAATTAGCTCAAACCGAGCAGTACTTC	CASSELAQTEQYF
NA	TRBD1	TRBV4-1	TRBJ1-4	TGCGCCAGCAGCCGAGCAGGGGGCTCGGGTAATGAAAAACTGTTTTTT	CASSRAGGSGNEKLFF
NA	TRBD2	TRBV2	TRBJ2-1	TGTGCCAGCAGGGAGACTAGCCGAAATGAGCAGTTCTTC	CASRETSRNEQFF
once	NA	TRBV28	TRBJ1-5	TGTGCCAGCAGCTCAACGAGGCCTGATCAGCCCCAGCATTTT	CASSSTRPDQPQHF
NA	TRBD1	TRBV28	TRBJ1-2	TGTGCCAGCAGTTTAGGACAGGGAGGCTACACCTTC	CASSLGQGGYTF
NA	NA	TRBV7-8	TRBJ2-7	TGTGCCAGCAGCCCCCCTCCCAGGGTCTCCTACGAGCAGTACTTC	CASSPPPRVSYEQYF
NA	TRBD1	TRBV28	TRBJ1-6	TGTGCCAGCAGGTACCTACAGGGGAATTCACCCCTCCACTTT	CASRYLQGNSPLHF
NA	TRBD1	TRBV7-2	TRBJ2-3	TGTGCCAGCAGCAACTACTTTAGCGGACAGGGGGGGCCAGATACGCAGTATTTT	CASSNYFSGQGGPDTQYF
NA	TRBD1	TRBV15	TRBJ1-5	TGTGCCACCAGCTTCCGGGACAGGAAGTATAGCAATCAGCCCCAGCATTTT	CATSFRDRKYSNQPQHF
NA	TRBD1	TRBV7-9	TRBJ1-2	TGTGCCAGCAGCTACCGGGACAGGGGAAACACCTTC	CASSYRDRGNTF
NA	TRBD2	TRBV6-5	TRBJ2-7	TGTGCCAGCATTTCTAGCGGGTCAACCTACGAGCAGTACTTC	CASISSGSTYEQYF
NA	TRBD1	TRBV27	TRBJ1-2	TGTGCCAGCAGTTTATCGACAGGGATGACGGATGGCTACACCTTC	CASSLSTGMTDGYTF
NA	NA	TRBV28	TRBJ2-2	TGTGCCAGCAGTTTTCCGCGCTATTCTTTGGCCGGGGAGCTGTTTTTT	CASSFPRYSLAGELFF
NA	NA	TRBV4-2	TRBJ2-1	TGTGCCAGCCCCCTGGAGAGAGATGAGCAGTTCTTC	CASPLERDEQFF
NA	NA	TRBV28	TRBJ1-2	TGTGCCAGCAGTTTACCCCAGGGGCGGAACTATGGCTACACCTTC	CASSLPQGRNYGYTF
NA	NA	TRBV10-1	TRBJ1-1	TGCGCCAGCAGTGGACTGAAGAACACTGAAGCTTTCTTT	CASSGLKNTEAFF
NA	NA	TRBV7-2	TRBJ1-2	TGTGCCAGCAGCCCTACAGGATGGGGAAACTATGGCTACACCTTC	CASSPTGWGNYGYTF
NA	TRBD1	TRBV7-9	TRBJ1-2	TGTGCCAGCAGCCCAAAAGGACAGGGGGATTCAAATGGCTACACCTTC	CASSPKGQGDSNGYTF
few	TRBD1	TRBV15	TRBJ2-7	TGTGCCACCAGCCCCGGGACAGTTGGGGAGCAGTACTTC	CATSPGTVGEQYF
NA	NA	TRBV27	TRBJ2-5	TGTGCCAGCAGTTTTCTTGACAGGCACCAAGAGACCCAGTACTTC	CASSFLDRHQETQYF
many	NA	TRBV10-3	TRBJ1-3	TGTGCCATCAGTGAGTCAGGCGGTGACTCTGGAAACACCATATATTTT	CAISESGGDSGNTIYF
once	TRBD1	TRBV19	TRBJ1-4	TGTGCCAGTTTGGGGACAGGGTTTGAAAAACTGTTTTTT	CASLGTGFEKLFF
NA	NA	TRBV28	TRBJ2-7	TGTGCCAGCATTGGAGCGGACTACAGCTCCTACGAGCAGTACTTC	CASIGADYSSYEQYF
once	NA	TRBV6-5	TRBJ1-1	TGTGCCAGCAGTTCCTTGGTCAGACGGGGGAACACTGAAGCTTTCTTT	CASSSLVRRGNTEAFF
NA	NA	TRBV6-5	TRBJ2-5	TGTGCCAGCAGTCGCTACCGAGGGGAGACCCAGTACTTC	CASSRYRGETQYF
NA	TRBD2	TRBV9	TRBJ2-1	TGTGCCAGCAGCCTCCGACTAGCTCCAAACAATGAGCAGTTCTTC	CASSLRLAPNNEQFF
NA	TRBD1	TRBV18	TRBJ2-7	TGTGCCAGCTCACCAAGTGGACAGGGTTTCTACGAGCAGTACTTC	CASSPSGQGFYEQYF
NA	NA	TRBV25-1	TRBJ1-1	TGTGCCAGCAAGAGGACAGCCGGGGAAGCTTTCTTT	CASKRTAGEAFF
NA	TRBD1	TRBV4-1	TRBJ1-2	TGCGCCAGCAGCCAAGGGAGGGACAGGGGTCCCTATGGCTACACCTTC	CASSQGRDRGPYGYTF
NA	TRBD2	TRBV28	TRBJ2-1	TGTGCCAGCAGCCGAAAAGGACTAGCGGGCAATGAGCAGTTCTTC	CASSRKGLAGNEQFF
NA	TRBD2	TRBV20-1	TRBJ2-7	TGCAGTGCTAGTCCTCCTAGCGGGGATTCCTACGAGCAGTACTTC	CSASPPSGDSYEQYF
NA	NA	TRBV13	TRBJ2-5	TGTGCCAGCAGCTCAACTCTAGTTTCTAGCGCCGAGACCCAGTACTTC	CASSSTLVSSAETQYF